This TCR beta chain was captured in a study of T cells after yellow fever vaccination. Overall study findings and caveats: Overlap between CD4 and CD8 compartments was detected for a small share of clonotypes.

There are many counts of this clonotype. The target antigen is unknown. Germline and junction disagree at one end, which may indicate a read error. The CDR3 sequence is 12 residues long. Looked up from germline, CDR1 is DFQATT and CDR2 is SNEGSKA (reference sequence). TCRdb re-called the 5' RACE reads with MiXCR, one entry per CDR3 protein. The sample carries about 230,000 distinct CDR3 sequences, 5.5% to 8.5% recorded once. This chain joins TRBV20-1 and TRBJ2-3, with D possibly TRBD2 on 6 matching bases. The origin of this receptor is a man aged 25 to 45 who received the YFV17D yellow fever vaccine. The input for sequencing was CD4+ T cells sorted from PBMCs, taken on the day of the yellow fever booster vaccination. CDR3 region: CSGRTSIDTQYF. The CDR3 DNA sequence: TGCAGTGGTAGAACTAGCATAGATACGCAGTATTTT.